This TCR beta chain derives from a study of early T cells in non-severe SARS-CoV-2 infection (dated by TCRdb to the early 2020s). About the study as a whole: TCR sequencing used bulk RNA from unsorted whole blood, so alpha and beta chains could not be paired.

General study outcomes and caveats: VDJdb matching was skewed toward anti-spike CD8 responses and likely underestimated virus-specific expansions by missing private and CD4 specificities.

The CDR3 has 13 amino acids, counting the end cysteine and phenylalanine. Just CDR3 DNA is preserved here, 39 bases in frame from base 1. Germline trimming: 4 bases from V, 6 bases from J; junction bases outside gene matches: 3. As encoded in the germline V gene, CDR1 is SGHDT while CDR2 is YYEEEE. The study was a case-control design nested within a healthcare worker cohort in London, UK, with weekly nasopharyngeal swab PCR tests and blood sampling. Between 23 and 31 March 2020, the week of the UK lockdown, healthcare workers were enrolled and then followed up weekly for as long as 16 weeks. Libraries were constructed by 5' RACE. The reads were generated on a NextSeq 500. To correct for sequencing error and PCR bias, the TCR library protocol tagged individual cDNA molecules with unique molecular identifiers. TCR alpha and beta chains were both sequenced, and the abundances of alpha and beta sequences in each sample were closely correlated with each other. Under the source paper's analysis protocol: Decombinator V4 was used to annotate the V gene, J gene and CDR3 of the TCR sequences. Expanded TCRs were defined as changing significantly between any two time points under a Poisson model with p below 0.0001. Abundances of TCRs were expressed as counts per million after normalisation to the total number of TCRs sequenced in each sample. TRAV1-2 paired with TRAJ12, TRAJ20 or TRAJ33 defined MAIT TCRs, while TRAV10 paired with TRAJ18 defined iNKT TCRs. A search of VDJdb, accessed on 1 November 2021, was run for TCRs annotated to CMV, EBV and SARS-CoV-2, with TCRs annotated for multiple antigens excluded. TCRdb itself trimmed the public reads at Q25 with fastp, ran MiXCR and retained productive beta chains. Each entry is one CDR3 protein sequence, shown with its most common DNA and genes. V and J calls and clone size were set by TCRdb, not the authors. Present in this sample are tens of thousands of distinct CDR3 sequences, approximately 5.3% of which were seen just once. The top ten clonotypes cover less than 6.5% of the sample.

This clonotype was observed many times. This receptor's antigen is unknown. No much larger clone is present one base from it, and per-base qualities are unavailable. Sequenced material: whole blood. The chain joins TRBV5-6 to TRBJ2-1; 8 middle bases align to TRBD2. This clonotype originated in an adult who was a healthcare worker with PCR-confirmed SARS-CoV-2 infection or an uninfected control (not recorded which). This receptor carries the CDR3 CASSHGRVNEQFF. The DNA is as follows: TGTGCCAGCAGCCACGGGAGGGTCAATGAGCAGTTCTTC.